This T cell receptor beta chain stems from a study of cytomegalovirus exposure and HLA in healthy donors (dated by TCRdb to between 2016 and 2019). For the study in its entirety: In an earlier analysis of some 550 of the donors, 250 to 350 Gb of sequence data and 117 million unique TCR beta sequences from some 170 million T cells were reported. An earlier analysis of some 600 of the donors applied high-throughput TCR beta sequencing to assess whether each TCR beta V gene segment acted as functional or pseudogenic. Among the approximately 400 genotyped donors, under 90% belonged to the genetic ancestry cluster associated with self-reported Caucasian donors. The study used immunosequencing to profile the T cell repertoires of 600 to 850 subjects and linked those repertoires to cytomegalovirus serostatus. The study aimed to test whether cataloging public T cell receptors could reveal signatures of past pathogen exposure. A handful of DR-DQ haplotypes were handled as single units for association and clustering because linkage in the cohort was strong. Donor age, sex, ethnicity and CMV serostatus were compiled together with the repertoire data. Besides the first cohort of roughly 700 subjects, a separate validation cohort made up of over a hundred different subjects was used. Class I and class II HLA loci were covered by the typing at four-digit resolution. An early release that covered approximately 600 HLA-typed donors contained about 300 gigabases of sequencing data and some 87 million unique TCR sequences. A later analysis re-examined previously published TCR beta repertoires from several hundred donors and added high-resolution HLA genotyping to investigate patterns of TCR occurrence. Among about 400 genotyped donors of the cohort, an average of approximately 200,000 unique TCR beta nucleotide sequences was sequenced per donor, of which 15% to 20% were non-productive. To predict cytomegalovirus infection status, the study combined high-throughput TCR immunosequencing, statistical association of individual TCRs with disease status, and machine learning. Rather than using new phenotypic data, the later analysis identified candidate immune exposures from TCR beta sequences and from how often those sequences occurred across donors. All discovery cohort repertoires had been generated on a single sequencing platform. Genome-wide SNP genotypes for about 65% of the roughly 670 donors were used in a later genetic analysis, which treated that subset as a discovery cohort. Typing coverage differed by locus: A, B, C, DRB1 and DQB1 were typed in roughly 629-630 donors, DQA1 in roughly 510, DPA1 in some 570, and DPB1 in approximately 450. Beyond this particular receptor, the publication reports: Assigning TCR associations to individual alleles was difficult when HLA alleles, especially DR and DQ, strongly co-occurred. According to the authors, the approach could potentially be generalized to other disease states and immunological phenotypes. A further reported finding was that TCR beta sequences accurately predicted the HLA-A and HLA-B alleles for most subjects in the first cohort. The presence/absence analyses assumed that sequencing depth was roughly uniform across donors, and that assumption may not be true. The classifier was reported to diagnose cytomegalovirus status with high specificity and sensitivity in both the original and validation cohorts. The sequencing pipeline was judged likely to have produced a cluster of highly shared sequence variants as a technical artifact. A few of the identified cytomegalovirus-associated TCR beta chains were confirmed in vitro to be specific for cytomegalovirus antigens. In the study, around 150 TCR beta chains were listed as associated with cytomegalovirus. An earlier analysis of some 560 of the donors showed that most TCR beta V segments appeared in productive rearrangements either about 87% or about 30% of the time, which broadly matched IMGT annotations. Most CMV-associated TCR beta chains appeared to be HLA-restricted in a later analysis, and the HLA associations seemed to be driven largely by CMV exposure. This cohort had only TCR beta chains sequenced, and the lack of alpha or paired-chain data limited which features could be detected. Because counts were too low, approximately 18 rarely observed V segments, including chromosome 9 orphons, were excluded from the earlier analysis of 500 to 700 of the donors. Several of the top co-occurrence clusters appeared to be linked to parvovirus B19, influenza, CMV and Epstein-Barr virus, according to a later analysis. Because HLA typing was unavailable for some donors at each locus, only the typed subset was used in association tests. Compared with equally common non-associated chains, HLA-associated TCR beta chains in a later analysis were more clonally expanded and had lower generation probabilities. The 87-base-pair reads could not distinguish some IMGT-functional V segments, including TRBV6-2 and TRBV6-3, so those segments were excluded. In a later analysis, the rate of TCR association differed among HLA loci, with DRB1 alleles having the most associated TCRs and HLA-C alleles having the fewest. An association between a missense DCLRE1C variant and V-gene and J-gene trimming of TCR beta chains was found in a later genetic analysis and replicated in an independent cohort. Most TCR sequences were observed very rarely across donors, whereas some public TCRs were present in many individuals. According to a later genetic analysis, donors in an Asian-associated ancestry cluster had fewer N-insertions in productive TCRs than the approximately 650-donor mean. Correlated functional status among segregating V segments might reflect linkage disequilibrium, but an unknown experimental factor could not be ruled out. At a false discovery rate of 0.05, a later analysis linked under 20,000 TCR beta sequences to specific HLA alleles. The only immune exposure information available for the cohort was CMV serostatus.

Library construction relied on the immunoSEQ multiplex PCR assay. The multiplex PCR relied on a mix of 60 forward primers for TCR Vbeta segments and 13 reverse primers for TCR Jbeta segments. The CDR3 region of rearranged TCR beta genes was amplified from genomic DNA with a multiplex PCR assay. Amplified TCR beta libraries were sequenced as 87-base-pair reads on the Illumina HiSeq System. The original pipeline was this. A later analysis tallied about 77 million unique TCR beta chains across the 666 repertoires, and about 12 million of those chains were shared by two or more donors. To remove PCR and sequencing errors, raw reads were error-corrected and collapsed into unique sequences using a nearest-neighbor algorithm that merged closely related sequences. V, D and J gene segments were assigned by aligning CDR3 sequences to IMGT reference sequences. Each retained sequence needed at least a six-nucleotide match to both a V gene segment and a J gene segment. Rearrangements were classified as productive when the CDR3 lacked stop codons and remained in frame with V and J, and all other rearrangements were classified as non-productive. CDR3 was defined by IMGT convention, running from the second conserved V-encoded cysteine to the conserved J-encoded phenylalanine. In an earlier analysis of 500 to 650 of the donors, sequences lacking an unambiguous match to a single V gene segment were excluded. An earlier analysis of almost 600 of the donors classified V segments as functional when productive rearrangements were above 56.7% and as segregating when the standard deviation between donors was above 5%. A statistical classification framework was built for diagnosing cytomegalovirus status from the catalog of TCR beta chain sequences. V and J gene assignment, in a later analysis, came from comparing TCR nucleotide sequences with IMGT/GENE-DB human TR gene sequences. The TCRdist pipeline was used in a later analysis to assign CDR3 sequences and most-parsimonious VDJ recombination scenarios. A later analysis defined each TCR beta chain by its CDR3 amino acid sequence plus V-gene family, and excluded reads lacking a unique V-gene family. As a way to deal with suspected cross-contamination and a sequencing artifact, a later analysis dropped 450 to 700 nucleotide sequences that were highly shared and had low generation probability. In a later analysis, a clonal expansion index for each public chain was calculated from normalized within-repertoire ranks of inferred template counts. In a later analysis, generation probabilities were computed with a VDJ recombination model fitted to out-of-frame rearrangements, and the resulting probabilities were checked against IGoR. Hypergeometric tests were used in a later analysis to score TCR-TCR, TCR-HLA and TCR-CMV co-occurrence, with a repertoire-size bias correction applied to the TCR pairs. A later analysis estimated false discovery rates by permuting HLA or CMV assignments 20 times. In a later analysis, co-occurring TCRs were grouped using DBSCAN, and TCRdist sequence similarity was added for clustering within HLA-allele-positive subsets. Repertoires with fewer than 30,000 or more than 120,000 public chains, plus five repertoires with anomalous nucleotide sharing, were excluded from co-occurrence clustering. In TCRdb, the immuneACCESS table is reduced to in-frame sequences with V and J assigned. These tables do not hold every clone; where another copy was compared, an unresolved V gene accounts for under half, and the others remain unexplained. The V and J calls and clone size are taken from that table; D and trimming were inferred from the DNA. The sample contains 130,000 to 150,000 clones, approximately 78% of them found a single time. The top ten clonotypes cover around 3% of the sample.

The cohort was made up of around 720 healthy bone marrow donors. At the time of sampling, every cohort member was nominally healthy, though immune exposures that went unrecorded were likely present. The donor was CMV seropositive and was included in the group of 289 seropositive cohort members. Every donor gave a peripheral blood sample, and the peripheral blood mononuclear cells from that sample were used for TCR beta sequencing. Genomic DNA extraction from the blood cell samples was performed with the Qiagen DNeasy Blood Extraction Kit. The CDR1 and CDR2 encoded by the germline V gene are LGHNA and YNFKEQ. From the cysteine up to the phenylalanine, the CDR3 has a length of 14 residues. Just the 42-base CDR3 DNA is kept, in frame starting at base 1. V is shortened by 5 bases, J by 1 base, and the region joining them spans 11 bases. Comment on this clone: It has no known antigen specificity. Within one base of it there is no much larger clone, and no base qualities were kept.

This clonotype originated in a middle-aged man in good health and CMV-seropositive. Sequenced input: PBMCs. The rearranged chain carries TRBV4-2 and TRBJ1-1; TRBD1 is a possible D gene, resting on 6 matching bases. The DNA sequence is as follows: TGTGCCAGCAGCGGCCCACAGGGGAACACTGAAGCTTTCTTT. The encoded protein is CASSGPQGNTEAFF.